The 11 T cell receptor beta chains below all came from one sample that was sequenced in a study of technical replicates of blood from a few donors. Generated by immunoSEQ multiplex PCR, the TCRdb table keeps only in-frame clones and is missing some. This sample carries under 20,000 clones, over 70% of them seen once, and the ten largest clones take under 15%. Material: PBMCs. All receptors derive from a human donor in good health.

This clone came up a few times. V usage is TRBV6-5 and J usage is TRBJ2-5; 14 bases match TRBD2. CDR3 length: 15 residues. Germline loops: CDR1 MNHEY, CDR2 SVGAGI. J was trimmed by 5 bases and V by 5 bases; bases with no gene match: 4. CDR3 amino acids: CASSRTSGRWETQYF. The CDR3 region has the DNA TGTGCCAGCAGTCGGACTAGCGGGAGGTGGGAGACCCAGTACTTC.

CDR3 sequence: CASSISREVNQPQHF. The CDR3 nucleotides read TGTGCCAGTAGTATCTCCCGGGAGGTAAATCAGCCCCAGCATTTT. The rearrangement links TRBV19 to TRBJ1-5; D call uncertain. The CDR3 has 15 amino acids. Trimming stripped 3 bases from V and 4 bases from J, with 13 bases between. Germline V CDR1 and CDR2: LNHDA, SQIVND (reference sequence).

This clone is a singleton in its sample. The rearrangement uses TRBV2 and TRBJ1-2, with a possible D match to TRBD1 (6 bases). The V end lost 3 bases, the J end lost 6 bases, and 17 bases lay between the germline ends. The CDR3 runs to 15 residues. Germline V lookup: CDR1 SNHLY, CDR2 FYNNEI. CDR3 protein: CASSDPGQWYHGYTF. The CDR3 coding sequence is TGTGCCAGCAGTGACCCAGGACAGTGGTATCATGGCTACACCTTC.

The chain combines TRBV6-4 with TRBJ2-5, with 7 bases that match TRBD2. Germline V gene lookup returns CDR1 MRHNA and CDR2 SNTAGT. V was pared by 9 bases and J by 5 bases, with 18 bases of the junction left unmatched. The CDR3 loop spans 16 amino acids. The CDR3 DNA sequence: TGTGCCAGACCCCCACTCCGGGGAGGGTTGGGTGAGACCCAGTACTTC. The encoded protein is CARPPLRGGLGETQYF.

The rearrangement joins TRBV30 to TRBJ2-2; D ambiguous. Per the germline V gene, CDR1 is GTSNPN and CDR2 is SVGIG (reference sequence). CDR3 length: 13 residues. Trimming cost V 8 bases and J 5 bases, with 15 bases left between them. This CDR3 reads CALLAVVTGELFF. Written as DNA, the CDR3 is TGTGCCCTGCTGGCGGTGGTGACCGGGGAGCTGTTTTTT.

V gene TRBV29-1 combines with J gene TRBJ2-5; 7 bases are shared with TRBD1. The CDR3 covers 14 residues. V was clipped by 7 bases and J by 2 bases; unmatched bases: 10. Looked up from germline, CDR1 is SQVTM and CDR2 is ANQGSEA. The CDR3 DNA reads as TGCAGCGCCCGGGGACCGACAGGGCAAGAGACCCAGTACTTC. Translation gives CSARGPTGQETQYF.

The V call is TRBV6-1, the J call TRBJ2-1; 9 nucleotides match TRBD1. V lost 6 bases and J lost 5; bases outside the gene matches: 2. From germline, CDR1 is MNHNS and CDR2 SASEGT. The CDR3 sequence is 13 residues long. CDR3 DNA: TGTGCCAGCAGACGGACAGGGGACAATGAGCAGTTCTTC. This translates into CASRRTGDNEQFF.

V and J are TRBV27 and TRBJ2-7; D unclear. Germline V CDR1 and CDR2: MNHEY, SMNVEV (reference sequence). Deletions cut 7 bases from V and 3 bases from J, with 13 bases between. This CDR3 comprises 13 residues. The CDR3 reads CASKVTRGYEQYF. As DNA, the CDR3 is TGTGCCAGCAAGGTTACCCGAGGCTACGAGCAGTACTTC.

The chain combines TRBV5-6 with TRBJ2-5; 7 positions match TRBD1. The CDR3 has 18 amino acids. CDR1 is SGHDT and CDR2 is YYEEEE in the germline V gene. V lost 1 base to trimming and J lost 5 bases; unmatched junction nucleotides: 17. The CDR3 sequence: CASSLYGPETGLGETQYF. The CDR3 DNA reads as TGTGCCAGCAGCTTGTACGGGCCGGAGACAGGGTTAGGGGAGACCCAGTACTTC.

This rearrangement joins TRBV5-1 to TRBJ2-5; 8 positions agree with TRBD2. Looked up from germline, CDR1 is SGHRS and CDR2 is YFSETQ. V lost 0 bases to trimming and J lost 3 bases; unmatched junction nucleotides: 4. The CDR3 has 15 residues. The CDR3 here is CASSLAGREEETQYF. DNA of the CDR3: TGCGCCAGCAGCTTGGCCGGGCGGGAGGAAGAGACCCAGTACTTC.

V is TRBV27 and J is TRBJ2-2, with 9 nucleotides matching TRBD2. The CDR3 loop spans 16 amino acids. J lost 6 bases, V lost 5 bases, and 10 bases had no gene match. Germline lookup yields CDR1 MNHEY and CDR2 SMNVEV (reference sequence). The CDR3 coding sequence is TGTGCCAGCAGTGGGATTAGCGGGAGTTTCCCCGGGGAGCTGTTTTTT. As protein: CASSGISGSFPGELFF.